This TCR beta chain was captured in a study of memory CD4+ T cells and cytomegalovirus serostatus. General study points: Repertoires predicted CMV serostatus with median bootstrapped AUC of around 0.96.

The V gene lost 4 bases and the J gene lost 4 bases, with 13 bases spanning the gap. The CDR3 sequence is 14 residues long. The table came from immunoSEQ multiplex PCR; TCRdb's copy has only in-frame clones and leaves some out. The sample has some 52,000 clones, about four fifths seen once. Single viable CD3+CD4+CD8-CD45RO+ cells were sorted as the memory CD4+ T cells. Details on this clone: The antigen is not known.

The rearrangement links TRBV23-1 to TRBJ1-2, with D uncertain. TRBV23-1 is assigned to the ORF class and has an uncertain function. Sequenced sample: memory CD4+ T cells from blood. This receptor was identified in an adult in good health and CMV-seropositive. Here the CDR3 reads CASSPPGEVYGYTF. The CDR3 nucleotides are TGCGCCAGCAGTCCACCTGGGGAGGTCTATGGCTACACCTTC.